One and the same sample provided the 18 T cell receptor beta chains below, sequenced in a study of blood T cell repertoires in COVID-19. Here immunoSEQ multiplex PCR was the method, and the copy in TCRdb shows in-frame clones only, minus some. The sample includes 310,000 or so clones, around 87% seen only once; the top ten take 1%. The material sequenced was peripheral blood. Receptors were obtained from a man between 45 and 60 years old with active or convalescent COVID-19.

This chain uses TRBV24-1 with TRBJ2-5; 8 nucleotides match TRBD1. V was clipped by 1 base and J by 5 bases; unmatched bases: 5. The germline CDR1 and CDR2 sequences are KGHDR and SFDVKD. The CDR3 consists of 15 residues. DNA for the CDR3: TGTGCCACCAGTGATTTTGGCAGGGGGCCTGAGACCCAGTACTTC. It yields the protein CATSDFGRGPETQYF.

The chain recombines TRBV2 with TRBJ2-1; tentative D call: TRBD2 (6 bases). V was trimmed by 5 bases and J by 0 bases, leaving 8 bases between them. Per the germline V gene, CDR1 is SNHLY and CDR2 is FYNNEI. The CDR3 consists of 14 residues. CDR3 amino acids: CASSRRGSYNEQFF. For the CDR3, the DNA is TGTGCCAGCAGTAGGCGGGGCTCCTACAATGAGCAGTTCTTC.

The chain couples TRBV29-1 to TRBJ1-2; D is perhaps TRBD1 (5 bases). This CDR3 comprises 18 residues. V lost 6 bases and J lost 2, with 28 bases in between. Per germline, CDR1 SQVTM and CDR2 ANQGSEA. CDR3 protein: CSVPKARDFSTTNYGYTF. As DNA, the CDR3 is TGCAGCGTCCCGAAGGCGAGGGACTTCAGTACCACAAACTATGGCTACACCTTC.

This clone appeared once. This CDR3 reads CASSFSTGETEAFF. DNA for the CDR3: TGTGCCAGCAGCTTTTCGACAGGGGAGACTGAAGCTTTCTTT. The chain joins TRBV5-5 to TRBJ1-1, with 8 bases matching TRBD1. Trimming removed 2 bases from V and 5 bases from J; junction bases left unmatched: 5. Germline V gives CDR1 SGHKS, CDR2 YYEKEE (reference sequence). The CDR3 is made up of 14 amino acids.

CDR3 in amino acids: CASSPREQGKETQYF. The CDR3 nucleotides are TGTGCCAGCTCACCCCGAGAACAGGGAAAAGAGACCCAGTACTTC. The chain joins TRBV18 to TRBJ2-5; tentatively, D is TRBD1 (6 bases). The CDR3 consists of 15 residues. CDR1 and CDR2 (germline): KGHSH, LQKENI. V dropped 3 bases and J dropped 3 bases, with 14 bases sitting between them.

The chain uses TRBV7-9 and TRBJ2-5; the match to TRBD2 covers 11 bases. Losses at the gene ends were 8 bases for V and 5 bases for J; bases not matched to a gene: 7. CDR3 length equals 14 residues. Germline-derived CDR1 and CDR2 are SEHNR and FQNEAQ (reference sequence). The CDR3, as DNA: TGTGCCAGCGGTAGCGGGGGGGGATACGAGACCCAGTACTTC. Residues: CASGSGGGYETQYF. The full variable domain, its missing parts supplied by reference TRBV7-9 and TRBJ2-5, is DTGVSQNPRHKITKRGQNVTFRCDPISEHNRLYWYRQTLGQGPEFLTYFQNEAQLEKSRLLSDRFSAERPKGSFSTLEIQRTEQGDSAMYLCASGSGGGYETQYFGPGTRLLVL.

This clone occurred a few times. This chain connects TRBV5-1 to TRBJ1-3; 9 nucleotides agree with TRBD1. Germline CDR1 reads SGHRS; CDR2 reads YFSETQ. The CDR3 runs to 17 residues. Trimming took 4 bases from V and 0 from J; bases not matched to a gene: 8. The CDR3 sequence is CASSGLTGGTSGNTIYF. CDR3 sequence (DNA): TGCGCCAGCAGCGGACTAACAGGGGGCACCTCTGGAAACACCATATATTTT. Full variable domain (remainder filled in from reference TRBV5-1 and TRBJ1-3): KAGVTQTPRYLIKTRGQQVTLSCSPISGHRSVSWYQQTPGQGLQFLFEYFSETQRNKGNFPGRFSGRQFSNSRSEMNVSTLELGDSALYLCASSGLTGGTSGNTIYFGEGSWLTVV.

This chain uses TRBV18 with TRBJ2-3; D ambiguous. Trimming removed 2 bases at V and 2 bases at J, with 8 bases between. This CDR3 is built from 14 residues. Germline CDR1 KGHSH, CDR2 LQKENI. The CDR3 region has the DNA TGTGCCAGCTCACCAAATATCCTCACAGATACGCAGTATTTT. It specifies CASSPNILTDTQYF.

This rearrangement joins TRBV7-3 to TRBJ2-2; 9 bases agree with TRBD2. J lost 5 bases, V lost 2 bases, and 9 bases had no gene match. The length of the CDR3 is 17 residues. Germline lookup yields CDR1 SGHTA and CDR2 FQGTGA. The CDR3 coding sequence is TGTGCCAGCAGCTTAGAGGGCGGTCTAGCGGGGACCGGGGAGCTGTTTTTT. It translates to CASSLEGGLAGTGELFF.

The V gene is TRBV28, the J gene TRBJ1-1; D call uncertain. Trimming shortened V by 5 bases and J by 0 bases, and 10 bases separated the two germline ends. This CDR3 has 14 residues. Germline CDR1 MDHEN, CDR2 SYDVKM. The CDR3 loop is CASSGGVMNTEAFF. DNA for the CDR3: TGTGCCAGCAGTGGTGGAGTTATGAACACTGAAGCTTTCTTT.

V gene TRBV6-2 or TRBV6-3 combines with J gene TRBJ2-7; D is undetermined. Germline V CDR1 and CDR2: MNHEY, SVGEGT. This CDR3 comprises 17 residues. The V end lost 0 bases, the J end lost 3 bases, and 18 bases lay between the germline ends. In DNA form, the CDR3 reads TGTGCCAGCAGTTACTCGACAATGGAACCGCCGCGCTACGAGCAGTACTTC. It yields the protein CASSYSTMEPPRYEQYF.

V gene TRBV5-6 combines with J gene TRBJ1-4; D possibly corresponds to TRBD1 (5 bases). Trimming removed 0 bases from V and 5 bases from J, with 17 bases in between. The CDR3 is made up of 17 amino acids. Looked up from germline, CDR1 is SGHDT and CDR2 is YYEEEE. The CDR3 DNA is TGTGCCAGCAGCTTGGCCTGGCAGGGAGGTCCAAATGAAAAACTGTTTTTT. Translating gives CASSLAWQGGPNEKLFF.

V gene TRBV18 combines with J gene TRBJ1-2, with TRBD1 matching 9 bases. The germline V gene has CDR1 KGHSH and CDR2 LQKENI. CDR3 length equals 17 residues. Unmatched junction bases numbered 8, after V lost 0 bases and J lost 3 bases. The CDR3 region is CASSPPGGTGGDYGYTF. For the CDR3, the DNA is TGTGCCAGCTCACCACCGGGGGGTACAGGGGGCGACTATGGCTACACCTTC. The full variable domain, its missing parts supplied by reference TRBV18 and TRBJ1-2, is NAGVMQNPRHLVRRRGQEARLRCSPMKGHSHVYWYRQLPEEGLKFMVYLQKENIIDESGMPKERFSAEFPKEGPSILRIQQVVRGDSAAYFCASSPPGGTGGDYGYTFGSGTRLTVV.

The rearrangement uses TRBV28 and TRBJ2-7; D possibly corresponds to TRBD2 (6 bases). The CDR3 is 15 residues long. Trimming pared 3 bases from V and 3 bases from J, leaving 15 bases between. Germline V gene data show CDR1 as MDHEN and CDR2 as SYDVKM. CDR3 loop: CASSFSGRSGYEQYF. CDR3 sequence (DNA): TGTGCCAGCAGTTTTAGTGGGAGGTCGGGCTACGAGCAGTACTTC. The whole variable domain, remainder taken from reference TRBV28 and TRBJ2-7, is DVKVTQSSRYLVKRTGEKVFLECVQDMDHENMFWYRQDPGLGLRLIYFSYDVKMKEKGDIPEGYSVSREKKERFSLILESASTNQTSMYLCASSFSGRSGYEQYFGPGTRLTVT.

The chain couples TRBV30 to TRBJ1-6; D gene ambiguous. Per the germline V gene, CDR1 is GTSNPN and CDR2 is SVGIG (reference sequence). CDR3 length equals 15 residues. Trimming left V 3 bases short and J 0 bases short, with 9 bases between. DNA for the CDR3: TGTGCCTGGAGACCCGGGAGCTCCTATAATTCACCCCTCCACTTT. Translated, it gives CAWRPGSSYNSPLHF.

Concerning this clone itself: Other DNA variants within this sample encode the same CDR3. The rearrangement uses TRBV24-1 and TRBJ1-1; 8 bases are a match to TRBD1. The CDR3 is made up of 14 amino acids. Trimming cost V 7 bases and J 3 bases; bases outside gene matches: 6. From germline, CDR1 is KGHDR and CDR2 SFDVKD. The CDR3 nucleotides are TGTGCCACCAGCCCCGGACAGGGTGACACTGAAGCTTTCTTT. Amino acids: CATSPGQGDTEAFF.

The CDR3 reads CASSSNPTRENTEAFF. CDR3 DNA: TGCGCCAGCAGCTCTAATCCCACCAGGGAGAACACTGAAGCTTTCTTT. The chain recombines TRBV23-1 with TRBJ1-1, with D perhaps TRBD1 (5 bases). TRBV23-1 is an ORF; its function is uncertain. This CDR3 region has 16 residues. The V and J ends lost 6 bases and 1 base respectively, with 18 bases between them.

CDR3 bases: TGTGCCAGCAGCTTGGCTGGTAATCAGCCCCAGCATTTT. Its protein is CASSLAGNQPQHF. The V call is TRBV11-2, the J call TRBJ1-5; D call uncertain. The germline V gene encodes CDR1 SGHAT and CDR2 FQNNGV. This CDR3 is built from 13 residues. The ends were cut back, 3 bases at V and 4 bases at J, with 7 bases in the middle.